This T cell receptor (beta chain) came from a study of shared clonotypes between healthy human individuals. Study summary: Per donor, three plates held CD4 naive cells, three held CD4 memory, two held CD8 naive and one held CD8 memory.

The V and J ends lost 4 bases and 0 bases respectively, with 11 bases between them. There are 15 residues in the CDR3. Germline-derived CDR1 and CDR2 are SGHRS and YFSETQ. Here immunoSEQ multiplex PCR was the method, and the copy in TCRdb shows in-frame clones only, minus some. In the table there are under 550,000 clones, 95% to 97% of which are singletons. What was sequenced was naive CD4+ T cells sorted from blood. Documented subset: CD45RA+ positively selected. This rearrangement joins TRBV5-1 to TRBJ1-5, with D perhaps TRBD1 (5 bases). The clonotype was recovered from a woman aged 30 to 39 in good health. The chain's CDR3 is CASSEGLYSNQPQHF. CDR3 in DNA: TGCGCCAGCAGCGAGGGACTTTATAGCAATCAGCCCCAGCATTTT.